The 18 T cell receptor beta chains below all came from one sample that was sequenced in a study of blood T cell repertoires in COVID-19. Using immunoSEQ multiplex PCR, the repertoire was profiled, and TCRdb retains in-frame clones only, with some absent. Of roughly 150,000 clones listed, approximately 88% are singletons. Sequenced: peripheral blood. Receptors were obtained from a man in his sixties with acute or convalescent COVID-19.

CDR3 loop: CASTARAGNTIYF. The CDR3 nucleotides read TGTGCCAGCACAGCCAGGGCCGGAAACACCATATATTTT. The chain uses TRBV2 and TRBJ1-3; perhaps TRBD1 as D (5 bases). CDR1 and CDR2 from the germline V gene are SNHLY and FYNNEI. Trimming shortened V by 7 bases and J by 4 bases, and 11 bases separated the two germline ends. This CDR3 is 13 amino acids long. The complete variable domain, with remaining parts taken from reference TRBV2 and TRBJ1-3, reads EPEVTQTPSHQVTQMGQEVILRCVPISNHLYFYWYRQILGQKVEFLVSFYNNEISEKSEIFDDQFSVERPDGSNFTLKIRSTKLEDSAMYFCASTARAGNTIYFGEGSWLTVV.

The rearrangement joins TRBV5-6 to TRBJ1-4, with 9 bases aligning to TRBD1. The CDR3 is 17 amino acids. V was clipped by 4 bases and J by 2 bases; unmatched bases: 9. CDR1 is SGHDT and CDR2 is YYEEEE in the germline V gene. In DNA, the CDR3 is TGTGCCAGCAGCCCCTCCGGGACAGGGTTGACTAATGAAAAACTGTTTTTT. Protein: CASSPSGTGLTNEKLFF.

The rearrangement links TRBV5-1 to TRBJ1-2, with D perhaps matching TRBD1 (5 bases). CDR3 length: 15 amino acids. Germline V gene data show CDR1 as SGHRS and CDR2 as YFSETQ. V was clipped by 4 bases and J by 0 bases, with 13 bases between them. The CDR3 spells CASSIGTATNYGYTF. Written as DNA, the CDR3 is TGCGCCAGCAGCATCGGGACTGCCACTAACTATGGCTACACCTTC.

The chain employs TRBV4-3 and TRBJ1-2, with TRBD1 as a possible D gene (6 bases). V was pared by 0 bases and J by 0 bases, with 17 bases between. Germline loops: CDR1 LGHNA, CDR2 YSLEER. The CDR3 is 18 amino acids. In nucleotides, the CDR3 is TGCGCCAGCAGCCAAGAAGGGGGGGAGTTAGGGGCTAACTATGGCTACACCTTC. It translates to CASSQEGGELGANYGYTF.

This chain links TRBV11-2 with TRBJ1-2; D gene uncertain. This CDR3 comprises 14 residues. The germline V gene has CDR1 SGHAT and CDR2 FQNNGV. V was shortened by 7 bases and J by 3 bases, with 15 bases between the two germline ends. CDR3 DNA sequence: TGTGCCAGCACCTCAGAGCGTTCCTACTATGGCTACACCTTC. This sequence encodes CASTSERSYYGYTF.

This chain uses TRBV11-2 with TRBJ2-3; 11 bases agree with TRBD2. V dropped 3 bases and J dropped 0; count of bases not matched to a gene: 5. Germline assignment: CDR1 SGHAT and CDR2 FQNNGV. There are 17 residues in the CDR3. The CDR3 DNA reads as TGTGCCAGCAGCTTCCCTTTAGCGGGGGGGAGCACAGATACGCAGTATTTT. It yields the protein CASSFPLAGGSTDTQYF.

The chain employs TRBV5-1 and TRBJ1-6, with TRBD1 matching over 11 bases. Per the germline V gene, CDR1 is SGHRS and CDR2 is YFSETQ. Trimming at V came to 4 bases and at J to 10 bases, leaving 7 bases not matched to a gene. This CDR3 region has 15 residues. The CDR3 reads CASSTPGTGGSPLHF. CDR3 coding DNA: TGCGCCAGCAGCACCCCCGGGACAGGGGGATCACCCCTCCACTTT.

This CDR3 is CASSPLGRENYEQYF. The CDR3, as DNA: TGTGCCAGCAGCCCGCTTGGGCGGGAGAACTACGAGCAGTACTTC. The chain employs TRBV3-1 (or the pseudogene TRBV3-2) and TRBJ2-7, with 7 bases identical to TRBD2. The CDR3 contains 15 residues. Losses at the gene ends were 4 bases for V and 3 bases for J; bases not matched to a gene: 9. Germline CDR1 is LGHDT and CDR2 is YNNKEL (reference sequence).

The chain joins TRBV27 to TRBJ2-1; 8 bases are shared with TRBD2. V gave up 10 bases and J gave up 10 bases; unmatched junction bases: 9. CDR1 MNHEY and CDR2 SMNVEV come from the germline V gene (reference sequence). The CDR3 runs 12 residues. The CDR3 DNA follows: TGTGCCACCGGGGGGGGCCTGAGGGAGCAGTTCTTC. Its translation is CATGGGLREQFF.

The V call is TRBV18, the J call TRBJ1-5; no reliable D call. CDR1 KGHSH and CDR2 LQKENI come from the germline V gene. The V end lost 2 bases, the J end lost 5 bases, and 13 bases lay between the germline ends. The CDR3 runs to 15 residues. CDR3 in amino acids: CASSPANSPHQPQHF. DNA of the CDR3: TGTGCCAGCTCACCAGCTAATTCGCCCCATCAGCCCCAGCATTTT.

This clone was counted a few times. This chain joins TRBV6-5 and TRBJ1-2, with 8 bases aligning to TRBD1. The CDR3 sequence is 13 residues long. V gave up 6 bases and J gave up 4 bases; unmatched junction bases: 4. From germline, CDR1 is MNHEY and CDR2 SVGAGI. The CDR3 here is CASRPGQVYGYTF. The DNA for the CDR3 is TGTGCCAGCAGACCGGGACAGGTCTATGGCTACACCTTC.

The chain combines TRBV2 with TRBJ2-7; 7 nucleotides agree with TRBD2. From germline, CDR1 is SNHLY and CDR2 FYNNEI. J lost 2 bases, V lost 7 bases, and 11 bases had no gene match. The CDR3 loop spans 15 amino acids. This CDR3 reads CASTSPGGGAYEQYF. CDR3 nucleotides: TGTGCCAGCACCTCTCCCGGTGGGGGGGCCTACGAGCAGTACTTC.

The chain joins TRBV19 to TRBJ2-7, with 8 bases identical to TRBD1. Germline CDR1 LNHDA, CDR2 SQIVND (reference sequence). V shed 3 bases and J 3 bases; nucleotides not matched to a gene: 4. This CDR3 spans 14 amino acids. The CDR3 here is CASSMIGQGYEQYF. CDR3 nucleotides: TGTGCCAGTAGTATGATAGGACAGGGCTACGAGCAGTACTTC. The variable domain in full, with the rest retrieved from reference TRBV19 and TRBJ2-7, is DGGITQSPKYLFRKEGQNVTLSCEQNLNHDAMYWYRQDPGQGLRLIYYSQIVNDFQKGDIAEGYSVSREKKESFPLTVTSAQKNPTAFYLCASSMIGQGYEQYFGPGTRLTVT.

This rearrangement joins TRBV7-3 to TRBJ1-6; D ambiguous. Trimming took 2 bases from V and 8 from J, leaving 13 bases between them. The CDR3 extends over 15 amino acids. Germline lookup yields CDR1 SGHTA and CDR2 FQGTGA. This CDR3 reads CASSLGSRADSPLHF. The CDR3 DNA is TGTGCCAGCAGCTTAGGGAGTAGGGCGGATTCACCCCTCCACTTT.

This chain connects TRBV5-1 to TRBJ2-5; possible D gene TRBD2, 6 bases. CDR1 SGHRS and CDR2 YFSETQ come from the germline V gene. The CDR3 consists of 14 residues. The V end was cut by 4 bases, the J end by 2 bases, with 12 bases between. The CDR3: CASSPRDWQETQYF. DNA of the CDR3: TGCGCCAGCAGCCCCCGGGACTGGCAAGAGACCCAGTACTTC. Drawing the rest from reference TRBV5-1 and TRBJ2-5, the complete variable domain is KAGVTQTPRYLIKTRGQQVTLSCSPISGHRSVSWYQQTPGQGLQFLFEYFSETQRNKGNFPGRFSGRQFSNSRSEMNVSTLELGDSALYLCASSPRDWQETQYFGPGTRLLVL.

Here the CDR3 reads CASSQDKGIYNEQFF. DNA for the CDR3: TGTGCCAGCTCGCAAGACAAGGGGATCTACAATGAGCAGTTCTTC. The gene calls are TRBV18 and TRBJ2-1; D is possibly TRBD1 (5 bases). V was clipped by 6 bases and J by 3 bases, with 15 bases between them. This CDR3 spans 15 amino acids. Per the germline V gene, CDR1 is KGHSH and CDR2 is LQKENI.

The CDR3 DNA reads as TGTGCTAGTGGTTTGTTGACACCGCCCTACAATGAGCAGTTCTTC. Translation gives CASGLLTPPYNEQFF. The rearrangement joins TRBV12-5 to TRBJ2-1; unclear D gene. The length of the CDR3 is 15 residues. V dropped 2 bases and J dropped 2 bases, with 10 bases sitting between them. In germline, CDR1 is LGHNT, CDR2 FRNRAP.

The gene calls are TRBV2 and TRBJ2-1, with D perhaps TRBD2 (6 bases). CDR3 size: 16 residues. Trimming took 3 bases from V and 8 from J, leaving 20 bases between them. In germline, CDR1 is SNHLY, CDR2 FYNNEI. CDR3 region: CASSDLEEPGGDEQFF. The CDR3 nucleotides read TGTGCCAGCAGTGATTTAGAGGAGCCCGGGGGAGATGAGCAGTTCTTC.